The T cell receptor beta chain under discussion was sequenced for a study of blood T cell repertoires in COVID-19. Study context: The United States, Italy and Spain supplied acute and convalescent COVID-19 samples.

Germline loops: CDR1 DFQATT, CDR2 SNEGSKA (reference sequence). The CDR3 covers 16 residues. V trimming: 3 bases; J trimming: 4 bases; junction bases outside the gene matches: 14. Measured with immunoSEQ multiplex PCR; TCRdb has only the in-frame clones, and not every one. Of about 80,000 clones in the sample, roughly 80% were seen once. The receptor was isolated from a woman between 65 and 79 years old with acute or convalescent COVID-19. Sequenced material: peripheral blood. V gene TRBV20-1 combines with J gene TRBJ1-1, with 7 nucleotides matching TRBD1. The CDR3 DNA sequence: TGCAGTGCTAGTGGGGGCAGGGGGTCGATGGGCACTGAAGCTTTCTTT. Translated, it gives CSASGGRGSMGTEAFF.